This section outlines one TCR beta chain sequence together with its context. The data originate from a study of blood T cell repertoires in COVID-19. In the study overall: Acute and convalescent COVID-19 specimens originated in the United States, Italy and Spain.

Here immunoSEQ multiplex PCR was the method, and the copy in TCRdb shows in-frame clones only, minus some. The sample has tens of thousands of clones, about 85% seen once; the top ten hold 22%. The CDR3 consists of 13 residues. V was trimmed by 3 bases and J by 3 bases, leaving 7 bases between them. Per the germline V gene, CDR1 is ENHRY and CDR2 is SYGVKD. Patients of the Seattle cohort, enrolled during active infection, were followed longitudinally. The receptor's source is a woman older than 75 with COVID-19, enrolled during active disease. The sequenced sample consisted of peripheral blood. This chain uses TRBV10-3 with TRBJ2-3; D gene uncertain. In DNA, the CDR3 is TGTGCCATCAGTGACATTTTGACAGATACGCAGTATTTT. The encoded protein is CAISDILTDTQYF.